This T cell receptor beta chain was sequenced in a study of blood T cell repertoires in COVID-19. This clone was seen only once. In germline, CDR1 is SGHVS, CDR2 FQNEAQ. With 1 base clipped from V and 8 bases from J, the junction kept 9 bases outside the gene matches. This CDR3 has 15 amino acids. The repertoire was sequenced with immunoSEQ multiplex PCR; TCRdb's copy has only in-frame clones and lacks some. Altogether 200,000 or so clones are present, approximately 91% being singletons, with the ten largest covering 6.2%. The sample taken for sequencing was peripheral blood. The chain combines TRBV7-8 with TRBJ1-2; 8 nucleotides line up with TRBD1. The receptor was isolated from a woman aged 40 to 49 who had recovered from COVID-19. CDR3 sequence (DNA): TGTGCCAGCAGCTTAGTGAGCAGGACAGGGAGCGGCTACACCTTC. It translates to CASSLVSRTGSGYTF.